The T cell receptor beta chain under discussion was sequenced for a study of blood T cell repertoires in COVID-19. About the study: Samples taken during acute and convalescent COVID-19 were collected in the United States, Italy and Spain. In each case, the material was cDNA or gDNA derived from T cells, B-cell-depleted T cells, or PBMCs.

Germline loops: CDR1 SQVTM, CDR2 ANQGSEA. The CDR3 is made up of 13 amino acids. Trimming pared 4 bases from V and 4 bases from J, leaving 13 bases between. Study processing details: Estimation of nucleated cell counts was performed using reference gene primer amplification. The method was immunoSEQ multiplex PCR; TCRdb's version includes in-frame clones alone and lacks a portion of them. That table is the source of V, J and clone size, and D and trimming were worked out from the DNA. The sample records 60,000 to 85,000 clones, approximately 80% being singletons. This TCR was recovered from a woman aged 55-70 years with acute or convalescent COVID-19. The sample comprised peripheral blood. The chain joins TRBV29-1 to TRBJ1-1; a possible D gene is TRBD1 (5 bases). The CDR3 region is CSVGRGGTTEAFF. CDR3 coding DNA: TGCAGCGTTGGGCGGGGAGGGACCACTGAAGCTTTCTTT.